Listed below are T cell receptor beta chains from one sample, sequenced in a study of blood T cell repertoires in COVID-19. Using immunoSEQ multiplex PCR, the repertoire was profiled, and TCRdb retains in-frame clones only, with some absent. The sample lists over 90,000 clones, around 81% occurring once. Sample: peripheral blood. The receptor source for this set is a man older than 75 with COVID-19, enrolled during active disease. Both conserved end residues are part of each CDR3. A D gene is named only where the DNA matches it firmly. Size is stated for part of the rows, as once, few or many counts, or as a class when the clone is expanded.

D gene,clone size,V gene,J gene,CDR3 protein,CDR3 DNA
TRBD1,-,TRBV7-9,TRBJ1-6,CASSLTGGYSPLHF,TGTGCCAGCAGCTTGACAGGGGGCTATTCACCCCTCCACTTT
TRBD1,-,TRBV2,TRBJ2-2,CASSGGGVTGELFF,TGTGCCAGCAGTGGAGGGGGCGTCACCGGGGAGCTGTTTTTT
TRBD1,-,TRBV27,TRBJ1-5,CASSIQGMWQPQHF,TGTGCCAGCAGTATACAGGGGATGTGGCAGCCCCAGCATTTT
TRBD1,-,TRBV5-1,TRBJ1-6,CASSLGMGTGNSPLHF,TGCGCCAGCAGCTTGGGCATGGGGACAGGGAATTCACCCCTCCACTTT
-,-,TRBV5-1,TRBJ2-3,CASSLGLSTDTQYF,TGCGCCAGCAGCTTGGGGCTTAGCACAGATACGCAGTATTTT
-,-,TRBV5-6,TRBJ1-3,CASSLSSSGNTIYF,TGTGCCAGCAGCTTGTCGAGCTCTGGAAACACCATATATTTT
-,-,TRBV30,TRBJ2-7,CAWSVGYPYEQYF,TGTGCCTGGAGTGTCGGGTATCCCTACGAGCAGTACTTC
-,-,TRBV11-2,TRBJ1-6,CASRAGVANSPLHF,TGTGCCAGCAGGGCGGGGGTGGCTAATTCACCCCTCCACTTT
-,-,TRBV2,TRBJ2-3,CASSVFGGTDTQYF,TGTGCCAGCTCTGTATTCGGAGGCACAGATACGCAGTATTTT
TRBD1,many,TRBV4-2,TRBJ2-1,CASSQLTGRSYNEQFF,TGTGCCAGCAGCCAATTGACAGGGCGCTCCTACAATGAGCAGTTCTTC
TRBD1,-,TRBV14,TRBJ2-6,CASSQRTGSSGANVLTF,TGTGCCAGCAGCCAACGGACAGGGTCCTCTGGGGCCAACGTCCTGACTTTC
TRBD1,-,TRBV19,TRBJ2-3,CASSIEDRGVDTQYF,TGTGCCAGTAGTATAGAGGACAGGGGAGTAGATACGCAGTATTTT
TRBD1,-,TRBV28,TRBJ1-4,CASRQQGAREKLFF,TGTGCCAGCAGACAACAGGGGGCGCGGGAAAAACTGTTTTTT
TRBD2,-,TRBV9,TRBJ2-1,CASSPSSGLAYNEQFF,TGTGCCAGCAGCCCATCGTCGGGACTAGCCTACAATGAGCAGTTCTTC
TRBD2,-,TRBV2,TRBJ2-2,CASSEGGLGPGELFF,TGTGCCAGCAGTGAAGGTGGACTAGGGCCCGGGGAGCTGTTTTTT
TRBD2,-,TRBV30,TRBJ2-7,CAWTSGGSYLTYEQYF,TGTGCCTGGACTAGCGGGGGCTCTTACTTAACCTACGAGCAGTACTTC
-,-,TRBV7-9,TRBJ2-1,CASSREGGPHNEQFF,TGTGCCAGCAGCCGTGAGGGGGGGCCCCACAATGAGCAGTTCTTC
TRBD2,-,TRBV10-3,TRBJ2-1,CAISGAGRNVNEQFF,TGTGCCATCAGTGGAGCGGGACGGAATGTAAATGAGCAGTTCTTC
TRBD1,once,TRBV5-1,TRBJ2-6,CASSSGQGTGANVLTF,TGCGCCAGCAGCTCTGGACAGGGGACTGGGGCCAACGTCCTGACTTTC
-,-,TRBV9,TRBJ2-2,CASSVAYLRGTGELFF,TGTGCCAGCAGCGTAGCTTATCTTCGGGGAACCGGGGAGCTGTTTTTT
-,-,TRBV5-8,TRBJ1-1,CASSFLGAGANTEAFF,TGTGCCAGCAGCTTTCTGGGGGCAGGGGCGAACACTGAAGCTTTCTTT
-,few,TRBV3-1/TRBV3-2,TRBJ1-6,CASSQERQVKVNSPLHF,TGTGCCAGCAGCCAAGAAAGGCAGGTCAAGGTCAATTCACCCCTCCACTTT
TRBD2,few,TRBV2,TRBJ2-3,CASSDLASGGGTDTQYF,TGTGCCAGCAGTGATCTGGCTAGCGGGGGGGGCACAGATACGCAGTATTTT
-,-,TRBV19,TRBJ1-2,CASSTVYGYTF,TGTGCCAGTAGTACCGTCTATGGCTACACCTTC
TRBD2,-,TRBV5-1,TRBJ2-3,CASSLERGGRVDTQYF,TGCGCCAGCAGCTTGGAGCGGGGGGGCCGAGTAGATACGCAGTATTTT
TRBD2,-,TRBV7-3,TRBJ2-2,CASSLRLAGGANTGELFF,TGTGCCAGCAGCTTAAGACTAGCGGGAGGTGCGAACACCGGGGAGCTGTTTTTT
-,-,TRBV5-8,TRBJ1-1,CASRYDRSTEAFF,TGTGCCAGCAGATACGACAGGTCCACTGAAGCTTTCTTT
TRBD2,-,TRBV6-2/TRBV6-3,TRBJ2-3,CASSYPGGSGSSTDTQYF,TGTGCCAGCAGTTACCCCGGGGGTAGCGGGAGTAGCACAGATACGCAGTATTTT
-,-,TRBV19,TRBJ1-1,CASSRRNTEAFF,TGTGCCAGTAGTCGGAGGAACACTGAAGCTTTCTTT
TRBD1,-,TRBV28,TRBJ2-4,CASSPGDRGNIQYF,TGTGCCAGCAGTCCGGGGGACAGGGGTAACATTCAGTACTTC
-,-,TRBV27,TRBJ2-6,CASSLDRRSSGANVLTF,TGTGCCAGCAGCCTTGACAGGCGCAGCTCTGGGGCCAACGTCCTGACTTTC
-,-,TRBV5-1,TRBJ1-1,CASSYTGWSTEAFF,TGCGCCAGCAGCTATACAGGGTGGAGCACTGAAGCTTTCTTT
-,-,TRBV5-1,TRBJ2-7,CASSLGQRRYEQYF,TGCGCCAGCAGCTTGGGACAGAGGCGGTACGAGCAGTACTTC
TRBD1,-,TRBV7-3,TRBJ2-5,CASSLGGQGMETQYF,TGTGCCAGCAGCTTAGGGGGACAGGGGATGGAGACCCAGTACTTC
-,many,TRBV18,TRBJ1-1,CASSPPRRGKTEAFF,TGTGCCAGCTCACCACCCCGACGGGGGAAGACTGAAGCTTTCTTT
-,few,TRBV3-1/TRBV3-2,TRBJ2-7,CASSQVGEQYF,TGTGCCAGCAGCCAAGTCGGTGAGCAGTACTTC
TRBD2,-,TRBV28,TRBJ2-3,CASSVSGRSTDTQYF,TGTGCCAGCAGTGTGAGCGGGAGAAGCACAGATACGCAGTATTTT
TRBD1,-,TRBV7-3,TRBJ2-1,CASSLTGGSYNEQFF,TGTGCCAGCAGCCTGACAGGGGGTTCCTACAATGAGCAGTTCTTC
-,-,TRBV5-1,TRBJ1-5,CASSLGPGGEPQHF,TGCGCCAGCAGCTTGGGTCCCGGAGGGGAGCCCCAGCATTTT
TRBD1,-,TRBV24-1,TRBJ2-1,CATNSGAIGRGNEQFF,TGTGCCACCAACTCTGGCGCTATCGGCAGGGGGAATGAGCAGTTCTTC
-,few,TRBV9,TRBJ1-1,CASSVEMNTEAFF,TGTGCCAGCAGCGTGGAGATGAACACTGAAGCTTTCTTT
-,-,TRBV28,TRBJ1-2,CASRGPGLSHGYTF,TGTGCCAGCAGAGGACCGGGACTGTCACATGGCTACACCTTC
-,-,TRBV24-1,TRBJ1-2,CATSATTGGNGYTF,TGTGCCACCAGTGCTACAACGGGGGGGAATGGCTACACCTTC
-,-,TRBV25-1,TRBJ1-1,CASRPTSGGNTEAFF,TGTGCCAGCAGACCCACCTCCGGGGGGAACACTGAAGCTTTCTTT
-,-,TRBV12-2,TRBJ1-4,CASRSLQARHNEKLFF,TGTGCAAGTCGCTCCCTGCAGGCCCGCCATAATGAAAAACTGTTTTTT
TRBD1,once,TRBV3-1/TRBV3-2,TRBJ1-6,CASSQPFTGGQSPLHF,TGTGCCAGCAGCCAACCGTTTACAGGGGGCCAATCACCCCTCCACTTT
TRBD2,-,TRBV9,TRBJ2-2,CASSAGTSGRAQYTGELFF,TGTGCCAGCAGCGCCGGGACTAGCGGGAGGGCCCAGTACACCGGGGAGCTGTTTTTT
TRBD2,-,TRBV20-1,TRBJ2-3,CSASVARGGPDTQYF,TGCAGTGCTAGTGTCGCGCGGGGGGGCCCCGATACGCAGTATTTT
TRBD2,-,TRBV10-2,TRBJ2-1,CASSELAGTLFNEQFF,TGCGCCAGCAGTGAGCTAGCGGGAACTTTATTCAATGAGCAGTTCTTC
TRBD2,-,TRBV10-3,TRBJ2-2,CAISESLSASGTGELFF,TGTGCCATCAGTGAGTCGCTTTCTGCTAGCGGGACCGGGGAGCTGTTTTTT
-,-,TRBV5-1,TRBJ2-7,CASSPYQGKPTYEQYF,TGCGCCAGCAGCCCCTACCAGGGTAAACCGACCTACGAGCAGTACTTC
-,few,TRBV5-5,TRBJ2-2,CASRETGANTGELFF,TGTGCCAGCAGGGAGACAGGAGCGAACACCGGGGAGCTGTTTTTT
-,-,TRBV18,TRBJ2-1,CASSPGEDNEQFF,TGTGCCAGCTCACCGGGTGAGGACAATGAGCAGTTCTTC
TRBD2,few,TRBV5-5,TRBJ2-7,CASSLGYSGTTNTYEQYF,TGTGCCAGCAGCTTGGGGTATTCCGGGACTACCAATACCTACGAGCAGTACTTC
-,-,TRBV2,TRBJ2-7,CASMLGGPPSYEQYF,TGTGCCAGCATGCTCGGGGGGCCTCCCTCCTACGAGCAGTACTTC
-,-,TRBV7-3,TRBJ2-2,CASSLYAGTGELFF,TGTGCCAGCAGCTTATATGCGGGGACCGGGGAGCTGTTTTTT
TRBD2,-,TRBV5-4,TRBJ2-5,CASSSSGSRETQYF,TGTGCCAGCAGCTCCAGCGGGAGTAGGGAGACCCAGTACTTC
-,-,TRBV19,TRBJ1-5,CASSIGTSNQPQHF,TGTGCCAGTAGTATAGGAACAAGCAATCAGCCCCAGCATTTT
-,-,TRBV5-6,TRBJ1-6,CASSLYSPSGSPLHF,TGTGCCAGCAGCCTTTATTCTCCTAGCGGTTCACCCCTCCACTTT